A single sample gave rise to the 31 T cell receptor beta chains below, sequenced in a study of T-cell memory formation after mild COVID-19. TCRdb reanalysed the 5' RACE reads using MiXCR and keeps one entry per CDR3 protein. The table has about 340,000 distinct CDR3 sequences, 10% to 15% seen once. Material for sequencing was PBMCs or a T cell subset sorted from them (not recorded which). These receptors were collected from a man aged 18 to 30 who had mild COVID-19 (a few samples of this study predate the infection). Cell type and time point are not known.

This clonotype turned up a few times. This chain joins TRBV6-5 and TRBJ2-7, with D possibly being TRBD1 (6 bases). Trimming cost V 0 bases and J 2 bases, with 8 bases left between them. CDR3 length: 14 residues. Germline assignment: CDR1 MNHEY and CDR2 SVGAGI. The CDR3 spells CASSYSGTTYEQYF. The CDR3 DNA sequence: TGTGCCAGCAGTTACTCGGGGACAACCTACGAGCAGTACTTC.

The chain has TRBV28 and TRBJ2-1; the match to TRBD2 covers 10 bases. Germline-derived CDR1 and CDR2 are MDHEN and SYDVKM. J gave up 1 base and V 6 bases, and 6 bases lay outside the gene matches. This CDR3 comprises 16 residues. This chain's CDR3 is CASRSAGGLSYNEQFF. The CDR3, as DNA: TGTGCCAGCAGGTCAGCGGGGGGGTTGTCCTACAATGAGCAGTTCTTC.

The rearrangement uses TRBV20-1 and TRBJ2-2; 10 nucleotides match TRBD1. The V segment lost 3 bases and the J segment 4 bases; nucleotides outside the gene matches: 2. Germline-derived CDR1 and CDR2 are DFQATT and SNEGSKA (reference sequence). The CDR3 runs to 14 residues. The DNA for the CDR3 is TGCAGTGCTAGGACAGGGGGCAGCACCGGGGAGCTGTTTTTT. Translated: CSARTGGSTGELFF.

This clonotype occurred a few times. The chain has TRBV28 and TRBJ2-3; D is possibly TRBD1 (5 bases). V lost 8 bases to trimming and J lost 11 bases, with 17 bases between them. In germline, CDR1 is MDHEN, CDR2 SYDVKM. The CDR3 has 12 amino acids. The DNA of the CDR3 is TGTGCCAGCGGCACCGGAACAGGTCTGCAGTATTTT. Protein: CASGTGTGLQYF.

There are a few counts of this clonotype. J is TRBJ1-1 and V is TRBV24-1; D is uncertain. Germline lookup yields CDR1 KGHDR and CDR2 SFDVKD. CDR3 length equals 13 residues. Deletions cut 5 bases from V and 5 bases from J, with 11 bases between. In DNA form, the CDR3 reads TGTGCCACCAGTGGGGATTCAGGAACTGAAGCTTTCTTT. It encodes CATSGDSGTEAFF.

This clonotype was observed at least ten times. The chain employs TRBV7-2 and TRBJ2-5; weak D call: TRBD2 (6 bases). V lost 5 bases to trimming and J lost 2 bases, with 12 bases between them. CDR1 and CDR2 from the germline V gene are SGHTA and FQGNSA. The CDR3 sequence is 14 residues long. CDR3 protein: CASSMGGAQETQYF. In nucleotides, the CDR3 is TGTGCCAGCAGCATGGGCGGGGCACAAGAGACCCAGTACTTC.

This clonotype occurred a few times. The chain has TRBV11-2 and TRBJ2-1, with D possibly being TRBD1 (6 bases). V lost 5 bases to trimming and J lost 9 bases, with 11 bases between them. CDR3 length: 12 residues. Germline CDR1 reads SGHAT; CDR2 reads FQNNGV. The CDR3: CASSQSRGEQFF. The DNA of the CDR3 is TGTGCCAGCAGCCAAAGCAGGGGTGAGCAGTTCTTC.

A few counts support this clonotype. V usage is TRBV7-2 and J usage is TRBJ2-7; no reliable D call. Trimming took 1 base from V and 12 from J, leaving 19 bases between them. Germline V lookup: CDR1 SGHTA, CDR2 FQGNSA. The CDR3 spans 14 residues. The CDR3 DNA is TGTGCCAGCAGCTTAGAGGCCCTCCTAAGCCAGCGGTACTTC. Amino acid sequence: CASSLEALLSQRYF.

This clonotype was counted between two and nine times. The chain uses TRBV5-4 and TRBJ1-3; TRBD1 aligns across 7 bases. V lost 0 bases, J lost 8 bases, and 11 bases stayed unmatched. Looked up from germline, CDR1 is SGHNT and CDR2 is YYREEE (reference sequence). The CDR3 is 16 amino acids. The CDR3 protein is CASSLAGGQTRHTIYF. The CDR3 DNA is TGTGCCAGCAGCTTGGCCGGGGGACAGACGCGGCACACCATATATTTT.

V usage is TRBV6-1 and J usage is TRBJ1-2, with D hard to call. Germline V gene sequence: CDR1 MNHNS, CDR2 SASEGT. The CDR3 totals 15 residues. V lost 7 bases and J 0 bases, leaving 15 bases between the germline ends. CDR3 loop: CASNRSPFPNYGYTF. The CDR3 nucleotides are TGTGCCAGCAACAGATCTCCCTTTCCTAACTATGGCTACACCTTC.

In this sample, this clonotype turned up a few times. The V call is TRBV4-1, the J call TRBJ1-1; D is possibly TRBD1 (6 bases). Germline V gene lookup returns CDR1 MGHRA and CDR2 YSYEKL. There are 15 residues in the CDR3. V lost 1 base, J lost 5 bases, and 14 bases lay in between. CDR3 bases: TGCGCCAGCAGCCAAGTTGGGGGGCTAGATACTGAAGCTTTCTTT. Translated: CASSQVGGLDTEAFF.

The CDR3 coding sequence is TGTGCCAGCACCATGGGCCTCGCTTTCTTT. It encodes CASTMGLAFF. This chain links TRBV2 with TRBJ1-1, with D hard to call. CDR1 SNHLY and CDR2 FYNNEI come from the germline V gene. Trimming took 7 bases from V and 11 from J, leaving 11 bases between them. The length of the CDR3 is 10 residues.

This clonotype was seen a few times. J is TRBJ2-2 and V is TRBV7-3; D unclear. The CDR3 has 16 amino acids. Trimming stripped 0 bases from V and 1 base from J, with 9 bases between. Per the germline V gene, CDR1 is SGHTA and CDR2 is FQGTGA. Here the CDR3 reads CASSLTSRQNTGELFF. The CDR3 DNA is TGTGCCAGCAGCTTAACTTCAAGGCAGAACACCGGGGAGCTGTTTTTT.

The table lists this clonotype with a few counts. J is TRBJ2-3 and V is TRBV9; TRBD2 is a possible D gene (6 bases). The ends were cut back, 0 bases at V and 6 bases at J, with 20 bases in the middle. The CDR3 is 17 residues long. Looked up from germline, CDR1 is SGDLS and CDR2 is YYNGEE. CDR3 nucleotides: TGTGCCAGCAGCGTAGTGGGGGACTCAAGAAACGGGGATACGCAGTATTTT. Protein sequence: CASSVVGDSRNGDTQYF. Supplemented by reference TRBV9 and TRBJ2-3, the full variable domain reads DSGVTQTPKHLITATGQRVTLRCSPRSGDLSVYWYQQSLDQGLQFLIQYYNGEERAKGNILERFSAQQFPDLHSELNLSSLELGDSALYFCASSVVGDSRNGDTQYFGPGTRLTVL.

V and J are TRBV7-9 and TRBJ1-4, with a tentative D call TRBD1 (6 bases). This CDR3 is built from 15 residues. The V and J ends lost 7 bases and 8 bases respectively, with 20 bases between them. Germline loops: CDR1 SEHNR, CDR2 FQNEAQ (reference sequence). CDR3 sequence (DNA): TGTGCCAGCAATCCCTGGGGGGGGACACCCGAAAAACTGTTTTTT. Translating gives CASNPWGGTPEKLFF.

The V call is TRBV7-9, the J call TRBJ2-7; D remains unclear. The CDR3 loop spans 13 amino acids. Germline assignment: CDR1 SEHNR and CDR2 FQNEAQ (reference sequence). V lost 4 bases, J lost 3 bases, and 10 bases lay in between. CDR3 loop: CASSSPSGYEQYF. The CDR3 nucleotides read TGTGCCAGCAGCTCCCCGTCGGGCTACGAGCAGTACTTC.

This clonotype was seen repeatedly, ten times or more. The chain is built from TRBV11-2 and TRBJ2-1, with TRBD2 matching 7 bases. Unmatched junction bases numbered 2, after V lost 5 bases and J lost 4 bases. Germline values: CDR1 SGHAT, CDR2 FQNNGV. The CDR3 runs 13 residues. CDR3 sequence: CASSPGRYNEQFF. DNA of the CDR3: TGTGCCAGCAGCCCCGGGAGGTACAATGAGCAGTTCTTC.

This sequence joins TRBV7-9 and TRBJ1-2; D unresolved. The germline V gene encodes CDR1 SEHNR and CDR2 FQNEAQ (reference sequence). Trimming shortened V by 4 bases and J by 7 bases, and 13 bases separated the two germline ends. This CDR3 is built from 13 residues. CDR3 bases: TGTGCCAGCAGCTATAGATCGTCAATTGGCTACACCTTC. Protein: CASSYRSSIGYTF.

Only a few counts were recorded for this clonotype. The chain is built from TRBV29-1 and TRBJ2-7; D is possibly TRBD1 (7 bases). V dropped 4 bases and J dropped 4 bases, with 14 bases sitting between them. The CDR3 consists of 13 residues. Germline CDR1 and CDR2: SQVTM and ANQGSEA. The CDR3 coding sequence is TGCAGCGTTGTACGGCAGGGGGGTTACGAGCAGTACTTC. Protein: CSVVRQGGYEQYF.

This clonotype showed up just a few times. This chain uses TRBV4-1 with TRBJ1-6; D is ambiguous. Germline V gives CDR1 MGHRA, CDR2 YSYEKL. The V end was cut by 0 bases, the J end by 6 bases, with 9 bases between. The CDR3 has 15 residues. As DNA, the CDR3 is TGCGCCAGCAGCCAAGACAGGCTCGGTAATTCACCCCTCCACTTT. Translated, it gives CASSQDRLGNSPLHF.

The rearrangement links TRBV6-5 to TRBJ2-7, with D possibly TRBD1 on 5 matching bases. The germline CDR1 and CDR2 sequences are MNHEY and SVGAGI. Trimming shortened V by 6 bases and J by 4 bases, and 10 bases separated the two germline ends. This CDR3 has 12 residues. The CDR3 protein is CASRGSGYEQYV. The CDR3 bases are TGTGCCAGCAGAGGTTCAGGGTACGAGCAGTACGTC.

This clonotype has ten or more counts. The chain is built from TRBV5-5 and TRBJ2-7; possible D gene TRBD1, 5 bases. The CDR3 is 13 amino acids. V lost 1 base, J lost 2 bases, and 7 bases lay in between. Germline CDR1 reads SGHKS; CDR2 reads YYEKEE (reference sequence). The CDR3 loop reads CASSLQGTYEQYV. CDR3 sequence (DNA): TGTGCCAGCAGCTTGCAGGGCACCTACGAGCAGTACGTC.

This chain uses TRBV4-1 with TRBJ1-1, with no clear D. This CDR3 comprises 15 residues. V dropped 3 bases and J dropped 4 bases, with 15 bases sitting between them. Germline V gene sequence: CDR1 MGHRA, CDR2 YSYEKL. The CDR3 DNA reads TGCGCCAGCAGCCAGGAGTCCGTGGCGGGCACTGAAGCTTTCTTT. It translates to CASSQESVAGTEAFF.

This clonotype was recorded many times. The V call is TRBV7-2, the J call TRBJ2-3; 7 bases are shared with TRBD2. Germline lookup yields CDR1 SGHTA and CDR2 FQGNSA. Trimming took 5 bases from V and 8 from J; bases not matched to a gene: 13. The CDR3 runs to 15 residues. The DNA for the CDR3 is TGTGCCAGCAGCGTCGCCCCGACCCGGGAGGCTACGCAGTATTTT. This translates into CASSVAPTREATQYF.

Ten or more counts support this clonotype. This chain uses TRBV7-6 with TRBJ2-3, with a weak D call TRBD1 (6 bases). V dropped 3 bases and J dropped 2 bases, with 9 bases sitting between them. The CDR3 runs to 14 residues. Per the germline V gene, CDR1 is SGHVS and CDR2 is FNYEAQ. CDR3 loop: CASSFRDNTDTQYF. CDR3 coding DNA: TGTGCCAGCAGCTTTAGGGACAACACAGATACGCAGTATTTT.

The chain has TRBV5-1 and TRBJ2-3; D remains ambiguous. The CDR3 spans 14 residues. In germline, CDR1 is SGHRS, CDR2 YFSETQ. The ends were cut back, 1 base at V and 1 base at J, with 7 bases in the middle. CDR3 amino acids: CASSLWQGTDTQYF. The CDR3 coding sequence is TGCGCCAGCAGCTTGTGGCAGGGCACAGATACGCAGTATTTT.

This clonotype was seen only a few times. The CDR3 sequence: CASSVGVTNEKLFF. Written as DNA, the CDR3 is TGTGCCAGCAGCGTAGGAGTAACTAATGAAAAACTGTTTTTT. V gene TRBV9 combines with J gene TRBJ1-4, with D uncertain. The germline V gene has CDR1 SGDLS and CDR2 YYNGEE. V gave up 0 bases and J gave up 1 base, with 4 bases separating them. The CDR3 is 14 residues long.

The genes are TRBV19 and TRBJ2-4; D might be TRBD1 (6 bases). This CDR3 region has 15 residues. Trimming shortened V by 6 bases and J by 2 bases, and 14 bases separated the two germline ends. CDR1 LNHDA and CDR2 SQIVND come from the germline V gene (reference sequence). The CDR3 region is CASSSGQGSKNIQYF. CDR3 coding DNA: TGTGCCAGTAGCAGCGGTCAGGGGTCCAAAAACATTCAGTACTTC.

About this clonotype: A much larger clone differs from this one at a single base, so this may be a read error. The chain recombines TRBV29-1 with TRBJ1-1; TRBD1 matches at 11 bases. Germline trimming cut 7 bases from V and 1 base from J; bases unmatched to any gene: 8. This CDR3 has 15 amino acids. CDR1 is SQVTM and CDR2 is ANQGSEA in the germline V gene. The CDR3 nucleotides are TGCAGCGGGACAGGGGGCTGGGGTAGGAACACTGAAGCTTTCTTT. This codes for CSGTGGWGRNTEAFF.

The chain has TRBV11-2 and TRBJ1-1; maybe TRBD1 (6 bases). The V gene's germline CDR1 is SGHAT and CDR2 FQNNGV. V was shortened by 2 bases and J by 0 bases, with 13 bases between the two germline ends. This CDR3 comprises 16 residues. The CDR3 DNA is TGTGCCAGCAGCTTATTGTGGGGGCCGGTGAACACTGAAGCTTTCTTT. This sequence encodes CASSLLWGPVNTEAFF.

CDR3 DNA: TGTGCCAGCAGCGACCGGACAGGACCCCAAGAGACCCAGTACTTC. Its protein is CASSDRTGPQETQYF. The chain combines TRBV9 with TRBJ2-5; TRBD1 aligns across 7 bases. The length of the CDR3 is 15 residues. Per the germline V gene, CDR1 is SGDLS and CDR2 is YYNGEE. With 3 bases clipped from V and 1 base from J, the junction kept 6 bases outside the gene matches. Full variable domain (remainder filled in from reference TRBV9 and TRBJ2-5): DSGVTQTPKHLITATGQRVTLRCSPRSGDLSVYWYQQSLDQGLQFLIQYYNGEERAKGNILERFSAQQFPDLHSELNLSSLELGDSALYFCASSDRTGPQETQYFGPGTRLLVL.